The 4 T cell receptor beta chains below were found in one sample sequenced in a study of blood T cell repertoires in COVID-19. Repertoires were generated with immunoSEQ multiplex PCR, while TCRdb's copy carries only in-frame clones and drops some. The repertoire holds 45,000 to 60,000 clones, with around four fifths as singletons. The sample taken for sequencing was peripheral blood. The receptors shown here come from a woman aged 55 to 70 with acute or convalescent COVID-19.

The V gene is TRBV5-1, the J gene TRBJ2-2; the match to TRBD1 covers 9 bases. The CDR3 length is 16 residues. V was clipped by 4 bases and J by 4 bases; unmatched bases: 8. CDR1 and CDR2 from the germline V gene are SGHRS and YFSETQ. The CDR3 DNA follows: TGCGCCAGCAGCCTCGGGACAGGGCCGGGCACCGGGGAGCTGTTTTTT. It translates to CASSLGTGPGTGELFF.

The chain uses TRBV9 and TRBJ2-2; the match to TRBD2 covers 9 bases. The V and J ends lost 3 bases and 1 base, in that order; junction bases with no gene match: 7. Looked up from germline, CDR1 is SGDLS and CDR2 is YYNGEE. The CDR3 totals 17 residues. The CDR3 nucleotides are TGTGCCAGCAGCGCGGAGGGACTAGCTGGGAACACCGGGGAGCTGTTTTTT. As protein: CASSAEGLAGNTGELFF.

The V call is TRBV7-2, the J call TRBJ2-1; the match to TRBD1 covers 11 bases. Germline V gene sequence: CDR1 SGHTA, CDR2 FQGNSA. Unmatched junction bases numbered 7, after V lost 5 bases and J lost 7 bases. The CDR3 has 15 amino acids. The DNA of the CDR3 is TGTGCCAGCAGCGGAGGGACAGGGGGGAGGAATGAGCAGTTCTTC. Its protein product is CASSGGTGGRNEQFF.

The rearrangement uses TRBV12-3 or TRBV12-4 and TRBJ2-1, with a possible D match to TRBD2 (5 bases). There are 12 residues in the CDR3. Between the trimmed V and J ends, which lost 5 bases and 4 bases, there was a span of 6 bases. The CDR3 DNA reads TGTGCCAGCAGTGGAGGTTACAATGAGCAGTTCTTC. It yields the protein CASSGGYNEQFF.